Below, 6 T cell receptor beta chains from the same sample are listed, as sequenced in a study of T-cell memory formation after mild COVID-19. TCRdb reprocessed the 5' RACE reads with MiXCR, giving one entry per CDR3 protein. The table includes some 120,000 distinct CDR3 sequences, 15% to 20% detected once. Sequencing used PBMCs or a T cell subset sorted from them (not recorded which). These receptor sequences come from a man between 18 and 35 years old who had mild COVID-19 (a few samples of this study predate the infection). Cell type and time point are not known.

V and J are TRBV4-2 and TRBJ2-3, with TRBD2 as a possible D gene (7 bases). V shed 0 bases and J shed 4 bases, with 14 bases lying between them. Per germline, CDR1 LGHNA and CDR2 YNFKEQ. The CDR3 consists of 16 residues. The CDR3 sequence: CASSQDRGGPPDTQYF. The CDR3 DNA reads TGTGCCAGCAGCCAAGATCGCGGGGGCCCTCCAGATACGCAGTATTTT.

The chain links TRBV27 to TRBJ2-1; TRBD1 is a possible D gene (6 bases). CDR3 length: 16 residues. Trimming shortened V by 10 bases and J by 0 bases, and 19 bases separated the two germline ends. Per germline, CDR1 MNHEY and CDR2 SMNVEV (reference sequence). The CDR3 nucleotides are TGTGCCACCTCGGTGAGGGGGACCTCCTCCTACAATGAGCAGTTCTTC. This sequence encodes CATSVRGTSSYNEQFF.

The rearrangement uses TRBV12-3 or TRBV12-4 and TRBJ2-2; D may correspond to TRBD1 or TRBD2 (6 bases each). The CDR3 is 14 residues long. V lost 11 bases to trimming and J lost 3 bases, with 16 bases between them. This chain's CDR3 is CALRRGEYTGELFF. The CDR3 DNA reads TGTGCCTTGCGAAGGGGGGAATACACCGGGGAGCTGTTTTTT.

The chain is built from TRBV5-1 and TRBJ2-7; D is ambiguous. Per the germline V gene, CDR1 is SGHRS and CDR2 is YFSETQ. The CDR3 sequence is 14 residues long. Between the trimmed V and J ends, which lost 0 bases and 6 bases, there was a span of 13 bases. The CDR3 nucleotides are TGCGCCAGCAGCTTGGGTGGGTCAGTGGGCGAGCAGTACGTC. This translates into CASSLGGSVGEQYV.

This clonotype was seen ten or more times. This sequence joins TRBV20-1 and TRBJ2-3, with TRBD2 as a possible D gene (6 bases). Trimming removed 1 base from V and 6 bases from J, with 8 bases in between. CDR3 length equals 12 residues. CDR1 and CDR2 from the germline V gene are DFQATT and SNEGSKA (reference sequence). The CDR3 protein is CSARVGGDTQYF. The CDR3 DNA follows: TGCAGTGCTAGAGTTGGGGGGGATACGCAGTATTTT.

This clonotype was detected a few times. The rearrangement links TRBV20-1 to TRBJ2-3; D perhaps matches TRBD1 (6 bases). Deletions cut 0 bases from V and 2 bases from J, with 12 bases between. The germline gives CDR1 DFQATT, CDR2 SNEGSKA (reference sequence). This CDR3 comprises 15 residues. The CDR3 DNA reads TGCAGTGCTAGAGATCCCAGGGGAGACACAGATACGCAGTATTTT. It codes for CSARDPRGDTDTQYF.